The rows below give T cell receptor beta chains drawn from one sample of a study of cytomegalovirus exposure and HLA in healthy donors. Profiled with immunoSEQ multiplex PCR; TCRdb holds only in-frame clones, not every one. The sample includes around 150,000 clones, roughly 70% of them seen just once. The specimen was PBMCs. The receptors shown here come from a male donor in good health and CMV-seronegative. The conserved cysteine and the conserved F or W are not part of the CDR3 here.

J: TRBJ2-7
V: TRBV2
length: 15
CDR3: ASSSGLAGTFSYEQY

J: TRBJ2-1
V: TRBV5-1
length: 11
CDR3: ASSLGPEDEQF

J: TRBJ2-3
V: TRBV6-5
length: 11
CDR3: ASSFQSTDTQY

J: TRBJ1-1
V: TRBV5-1
length: 12
CDR3: ASSGAGVGTEAF

J: TRBJ2-5
V: TRBV4-1
length: 15
CDR3: ASSQVSSGLKRETQY

J: TRBJ2-1
V: TRBV5-1
length: 14
CDR3: ASSLANRGSYNEQF

J: TRBJ2-5
V: TRBV5-1
length: 13
CDR3: ASRSSGGALETQY

J: TRBJ2-3
V: TRBV7-2
length: 12
CDR3: ASSLLTSTDTQY

J: TRBJ2-5
V: TRBV5-8
length: 12
CDR3: ASSLGQGMETQY

J: TRBJ2-7
V: TRBV12-5
length: 18
CDR3: ASGLVGGRRTSGGRYEQY

J: TRBJ2-7
V: TRBV20-1
length: 9
CDR3: SARDKREQY

J: TRBJ1-1
V: TRBV5-1
length: 13
CDR3: ASSLTGPLNTEAF

J: TRBJ2-7
V: TRBV27
length: 12
CDR3: ASSLMGAGHEQY

J: TRBJ2-2
V: TRBV29-1
length: 13
CDR3: SASSDRPNAGELF

J: NA
V: TRBV4-3
length: 14
CDR3: ASSQDWPGSFYEQY

J: TRBJ2-3
V: TRBV30
length: 15
CDR3: AWSATSGIEWGGTQY

J: TRBJ2-2
V: TRBV6-6
length: 12
CDR3: ASSYSDSRKELF

J: TRBJ1-1
V: TRBV6-5
length: 12
CDR3: ASSNPAGSTEAF

J: TRBJ2-3
V: TRBV7-9
length: 13
CDR3: ASSLKLAQADTQY

J: TRBJ2-7
V: TRBV11-2
length: 13
CDR3: ASSLEGRGSYEQY

J: TRBJ2-7
V: TRBV2
length: 12
CDR3: ASSGRGGPYEQY

J: TRBJ1-6
V: TRBV25-1
length: 15
CDR3: ASSRGGGSSYNSPLH

J: TRBJ2-7
V: TRBV30
length: 9
CDR3: AWTGVYEQY

J: TRBJ1-1
V: TRBV7-8
length: 15
CDR3: ASSFRGDRDGFKEAF

J: TRBJ2-7
V: TRBV28
length: 15
CDR3: ASSLNKLGAASYEQY

J: TRBJ2-3
V: TRBV9
length: 11
CDR3: ASSPYLTDTQY

J: TRBJ1-6
V: TRBV7-2
length: 14
CDR3: ASSFGTGVNNSPLH

J: TRBJ2-6
V: TRBV7-8
length: 14
CDR3: ASSLARGAGANVLT

J: TRBJ2-4
V: TRBV6-1
length: 15
CDR3: ASSEATGLLAKNIQY

J: TRBJ2-5
V: TRBV27
length: 14
CDR3: ASSRALAVYQETQY

J: TRBJ2-2
V: TRBV7-3
length: 11
CDR3: ASSELVPGELF

J: TRBJ1-2
V: TRBV7-2
length: 16
CDR3: ASSPAVLRQGFNYGYT

J: TRBJ1-5
V: TRBV5-8
length: 13
CDR3: ASLTTGHGNQPQH

J: TRBJ1-1
V: TRBV18
length: 12
CDR3: ASSPQDMNTEAF

J: TRBJ1-2
V: TRBV28
length: 13
CDR3: ASSLSLGAGGGYT

J: TRBJ1-2
V: TRBV5-5
length: 11
CDR3: ASSYTGDYGYT

J: TRBJ2-1
V: TRBV28
length: 13
CDR3: ASSQSRTGSNEQF

J: TRBJ2-5
V: TRBV15
length: 13
CDR3: ATSTVKRIQETQY

J: TRBJ1-6
V: TRBV6-5
length: 14
CDR3: ASSYSGDRVNSPLH

J: TRBJ1-2
V: TRBV5-1
length: 9
CDR3: ASSSDYGYT

J: TRBJ2-1
V: TRBV30
length: 12
CDR3: AWSVWLAGNEQF

J: TRBJ2-3
V: TRBV4-3
length: 13
CDR3: ASSPKGTVQDTQY

J: TRBJ2-3
V: TRBV9
length: 13
CDR3: ASSALGGSTDTQY

J: TRBJ1-3
V: TRBV7-6
length: 15
CDR3: ASSPGTGGLSGNTIY

J: TRBJ2-7
V: TRBV7-3
length: 15
CDR3: ASSFPVYRAPSYEQY

J: TRBJ2-2
V: TRBV4-1
length: 12
CDR3: ASSLTGGTGELF

J: TRBJ1-1
V: TRBV29-1
length: 10
CDR3: SVEGDSAEAF

J: TRBJ2-5
V: TRBV6-6
length: 10
CDR3: ASSLAEETQY

J: TRBJ2-3
V: TRBV5-1
length: 12
CDR3: ASSLGQSTDTQY

J: TRBJ2-7
V: TRBV5-4
length: 12
CDR3: ASSSSSGVYEQY

J: TRBJ1-3
V: TRBV7-2
length: 12
CDR3: ASSPVGAGNTIY

J: TRBJ2-7
V: TRBV19
length: 12
CDR3: ASSRGTTIYEQY

J: TRBJ2-2
V: TRBV7-6
length: 15
CDR3: ASSLAVGGLNTGELF

J: TRBJ2-5
V: TRBV28
length: 10
CDR3: ASSRADSVEY

J: TRBJ1-1
V: TRBV5-1
length: 13
CDR3: ASSWRDRSNTEAF